The entry below gives a single TCR beta chain sequence along with its context. Its antigen is not known. Data came from immunoSEQ multiplex PCR; TCRdb stores just in-frame clones and leaves some out. Of around 61,000 clones listed, around 80% are singletons. Germline V CDR1 and CDR2: LNHDA, SQIVND (reference sequence). The CDR3 runs 13 residues. V lost 9 bases to trimming and J lost 7 bases, with 13 bases between them. This sample is drawn from a study of Tregs in tolerant kidney transplant recipients. General study points: The small number of patients limits these findings pending further validation.

This TCR was recovered from a human donor in good health. The rearrangement uses TRBV19 and TRBJ2-6; D is unclear. The specimen sequenced was CD4+ T cells from blood. CDR3 in DNA: TGTGCCAGCCTGTCCCAACGTGCCAACGTCCTGACTTTC. The encoded protein is CASLSQRANVLTF.